Reported below is one TCR beta chain. This specimen comes from a study of blood T cell repertoires in COVID-19. Original handling: Amplifying reference gene primers gave estimates of nucleated cell counts. Clones were read by immunoSEQ multiplex PCR, and TCRdb kept only the in-frame ones, dropping some. D and trimming were read from the DNA, whereas the V and J calls and clone size are those reported in that table. Counted here are some 400,000 clones, nearly 90% occurring once; the ten biggest clones make up roughly 6.8%. Sequenced sample: peripheral blood. This TCR derives from a man younger than 35 with active or convalescent COVID-19.

The CDR3 DNA follows: TGTGCCAGCAGCCCGTACCACTCAGGGACAGGGGTCTACGAGCAGTACTTC. This codes for CASSPYHSGTGVYEQYF. The chain carries TRBV4-2 and TRBJ2-7; 10 bases are shared with TRBD1. Germline trimming cut 4 bases from V and 3 bases from J; bases unmatched to any gene: 12. CDR3 size: 17 residues. Looked up from germline, CDR1 is LGHNA and CDR2 is YNFKEQ.